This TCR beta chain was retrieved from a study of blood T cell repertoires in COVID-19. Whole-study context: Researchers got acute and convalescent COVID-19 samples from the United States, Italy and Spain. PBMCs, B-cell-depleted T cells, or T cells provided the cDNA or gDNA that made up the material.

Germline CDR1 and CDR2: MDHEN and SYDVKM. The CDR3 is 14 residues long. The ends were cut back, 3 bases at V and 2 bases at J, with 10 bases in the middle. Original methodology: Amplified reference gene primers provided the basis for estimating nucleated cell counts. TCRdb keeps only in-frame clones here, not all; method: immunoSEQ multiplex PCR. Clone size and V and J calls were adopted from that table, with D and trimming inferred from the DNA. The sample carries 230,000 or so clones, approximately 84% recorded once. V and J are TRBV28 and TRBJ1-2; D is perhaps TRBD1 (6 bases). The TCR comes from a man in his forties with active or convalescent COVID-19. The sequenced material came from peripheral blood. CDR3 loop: CASSLGGQNYGYTF. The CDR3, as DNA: TGTGCCAGCAGTTTGGGGGGGCAGAACTATGGCTACACCTTC.